The sequence of this T cell receptor beta chain was determined in a study of shared clonotypes between healthy human individuals. The naive CD8 fraction comprised CD45RO-negative cells positively selected for CCR7 and excluded terminally differentiated effector memory CD45RA+ cells. The V and J ends lost 3 bases and 7 bases, in that order; junction bases with no gene match: 9. Germline assignment: CDR1 SGHNT and CDR2 YYREEE (reference sequence). There are 15 residues in the CDR3. Method: immunoSEQ multiplex PCR; TCRdb's copy keeps in-frame clones and lacks some. The repertoire includes approximately 600,000 clones, about 95% of them detected once, and 0.11% sits in the top ten. General study findings and limits: Some naive CD4 clonotypes, around 5%, turned up in common across four donors.

A note on this clone: The target antigen is unknown.

This sequence joins TRBV5-4 and TRBJ2-2, with 7 bases aligning to TRBD2. Material: naive CD8+ T cells sorted from blood. The TCR comes from a woman aged 30 to 39 in good health. The DNA of the CDR3 is TGTGCCAGCAGCTCCATGGGGGGGTATGTCGGGGAGCTGTTTTTT. This sequence encodes CASSSMGGYVGELFF. Supplemented by reference TRBV5-4 and TRBJ2-2, the full variable domain reads ETGVTQSPTHLIKTRGQQVTLRCSSQSGHNTVSWYQQALGQGPQFIFQYYREEENGRGNFPPRFSGLQFPNYSSELNVNALELDDSALYLCASSSMGGYVGELFFGEGSRLTVL.